This passage covers 6 T cell receptor beta chains from one sample sequenced in a study of cytomegalovirus exposure and HLA in healthy donors. Researchers ran the PCR with 60 Vbeta and 13 Jbeta primers. Clones were sequenced by immunoSEQ multiplex PCR, and TCRdb holds only the in-frame ones, with some missing. The sample has around 60,000 clones. The sample comprised PBMCs. The receptors were sampled from a man aged 25-45 years in good health and CMV-seropositive.

V gene TRBV30 combines with J gene TRBJ2-7; TRBD2 aligns across 7 bases. The CDR3 spans 16 residues. Germline V gene sequence: CDR1 GTSNPN, CDR2 SVGIG (reference sequence). The J segment lost 2 bases and the V segment lost 2 bases, leaving 12 bases of the junction unmatched. In DNA form, the CDR3 reads TGTGCCTGGAGTTGGCGGAGCGGGATGAGCGCCTACGAGCAGTACTTC. This translates into CAWSWRSGMSAYEQYF.

CDR3 in DNA: TGCGCCAGCAGCCAACAGGGACGTGAGCAGTTCTTC. It specifies CASSQQGREQFF. The chain combines TRBV5-1 with TRBJ2-1; tentative D call: TRBD1 (6 bases). In germline, CDR1 is SGHRS, CDR2 YFSETQ. Trimming pared 4 bases from V and 9 bases from J, leaving 11 bases between. The CDR3 contains 12 residues.

The V call is TRBV18, the J call TRBJ2-1; TRBD2 matches 7 bases. The germline V gene encodes CDR1 KGHSH and CDR2 LQKENI. V was clipped by 6 bases and J by 9 bases; unmatched bases: 17. There are 16 residues in the CDR3. This CDR3 reads CASSRAGKGPVGEQFF. The CDR3, as DNA: TGTGCCAGCTCGCGAGCGGGAAAGGGGCCGGTAGGTGAGCAGTTCTTC. Variable domain in full (rest from reference TRBV18 and TRBJ2-1): NAGVMQNPRHLVRRRGQEARLRCSPMKGHSHVYWYRQLPEEGLKFMVYLQKENIIDESGMPKERFSAEFPKEGPSILRIQQVVRGDSAAYFCASSRAGKGPVGEQFFGPGTRLTVL.

DNA for the CDR3: TGCAGCGTGGACCGGGACAGCACTGAAGCTTTCTTT. Residues: CSVDRDSTEAFF. The chain joins TRBV29-1 to TRBJ1-1, with 7 bases lining up with TRBD1. Germline CDR1 and CDR2: SQVTM and ANQGSEA. The CDR3 sequence is 12 residues long. The J segment lost 4 bases and the V segment lost 6 bases, leaving 5 bases of the junction unmatched.

The chain recombines TRBV6-1 with TRBJ1-1; 7 bases align to TRBD1. This CDR3 has 14 residues. Per the germline V gene, CDR1 is MNHNS and CDR2 is SASEGT. J was trimmed by 2 bases and V by 7 bases; bases with no gene match: 7. CDR3 DNA sequence: TGTGCCAGCATAATGGACAGGTCCAACACTGAAGCTTTCTTT. This sequence encodes CASIMDRSNTEAFF.

The V and J genes are TRBV5-1 and TRBJ2-3; 8 bases are a match to TRBD2. Trimming cost V 0 bases and J 1 base; bases outside gene matches: 4. The CDR3 sequence is 16 residues long. CDR1 and CDR2 from the germline V gene are SGHRS and YFSETQ. CDR3 sequence: CASSLGGSGGTDTQYF. In DNA form, the CDR3 reads TGCGCCAGCAGCTTGGGCGGTAGCGGGGGCACAGATACGCAGTATTTT.